The 28 T cell receptor beta chains reported below all come from one sample, sequenced in a study of blood T cell repertoires in COVID-19. Some clones are missing from TCRdb's copy, which holds only in-frame ones; the method was immunoSEQ multiplex PCR. Seen here are approximately 210,000 clones, approximately 90% observed once, and the top ten hold about 6.8%. Material: peripheral blood. These receptors all come from a woman aged 40 to 49 who had recovered from COVID-19.

V gene TRBV2 combines with J gene TRBJ2-4; no clear D gene. V shed 2 bases and J shed 3 bases, with 14 bases lying between them. Germline loops: CDR1 SNHLY, CDR2 FYNNEI. The CDR3 covers 16 residues. CDR3 in amino acids: CASSEPPSLGKNIQYF. The CDR3 coding sequence is TGTGCCAGCAGTGAACCCCCCTCCCTAGGCAAAAACATTCAGTACTTC.

V gene TRBV19 combines with J gene TRBJ2-5; TRBD1 agrees at 9 bases. V trimming: 7 bases; J trimming: 6 bases; junction bases outside the gene matches: 12. The length of the CDR3 is 15 residues. CDR1 LNHDA and CDR2 SQIVND come from the germline V gene (reference sequence). Here the CDR3 reads CASNSADDRGKTQYF. CDR3 DNA: TGTGCCAGTAACTCCGCTGATGACAGGGGGAAGACCCAGTACTTC.

The chain joins TRBV7-9 to TRBJ2-3, with D possibly matching TRBD2 (6 bases). This CDR3 is built from 13 residues. Germline loops: CDR1 SEHNR, CDR2 FQNEAQ (reference sequence). Trimming left V 7 bases short and J 3 bases short, with 11 bases between. The CDR3 nucleotides are TGTGCCAGCATGGGTAGCGGAACAGATACGCAGTATTTT. Encoded protein: CASMGSGTDTQYF.

The chain links TRBV3-1 (or the pseudogene TRBV3-2) to TRBJ1-6, with a possible D match to TRBD1 (6 bases). Trimming removed 1 base from V and 10 bases from J, with 14 bases in between. The CDR3 extends over 15 amino acids. The V gene's germline CDR1 is LGHDT and CDR2 YNNKEL (reference sequence). In nucleotides, the CDR3 is TGTGCCAGCAGCCAAGTACAGGGTAAAGGATCACCCCTCCACTTT. Amino acid sequence: CASSQVQGKGSPLHF.

The chain uses TRBV19 and TRBJ2-7; D may be TRBD1 (6 bases). The CDR3 is made up of 14 amino acids. Trimming removed 5 bases at V and 1 base at J, with 12 bases between. Germline values: CDR1 LNHDA, CDR2 SQIVND (reference sequence). CDR3 nucleotides: TGTGCCAGTAGTCCGACAGGAGGTTCCTACGAGCAGTACTTC. Amino acids: CASSPTGGSYEQYF.

This chain links TRBV4-2 with TRBJ1-4, with 9 nucleotides matching TRBD1. With 1 base clipped from V and 4 bases from J, the junction kept 1 base outside the gene matches. CDR1 and CDR2 (germline): LGHNA, YNFKEQ. The CDR3 spans 15 residues. Here the CDR3 DNA reads TGTGCCAGCAGCCAAGGACAGGGGGATAATGAAAAACTGTTTTTT. Its translation is CASSQGQGDNEKLFF.

CDR3 amino acids: CAWTGGDGNTIYF. CDR3 DNA: TGTGCCTGGACAGGGGGTGATGGAAACACCATATATTTT. The J gene is TRBJ1-3, the V gene TRBV30; TRBD1 agrees at 7 bases. Germline loops: CDR1 GTSNPN, CDR2 SVGIG (reference sequence). With 4 bases clipped from V and 3 bases from J, the junction kept 3 bases outside the gene matches. CDR3 length equals 13 residues.

This sequence joins TRBV28 and TRBJ1-1; TRBD1 matches at 10 bases. V trimming: 4 bases; J trimming: 3 bases; junction bases outside the gene matches: 8. The CDR3 is made up of 16 amino acids. CDR1 MDHEN and CDR2 SYDVKM come from the germline V gene. The DNA of the CDR3 is TGTGCCAGCAGTTGGAAGACAGGGGGCGTTTACACTGAAGCTTTCTTT. This sequence encodes CASSWKTGGVYTEAFF.

A few counts support this clone. V and J are TRBV19 and TRBJ2-2; D perhaps matches TRBD2 (6 bases). Germline V gives CDR1 LNHDA, CDR2 SQIVND (reference sequence). V lost 3 bases, J lost 2 bases, and 13 bases lay in between. The CDR3 covers 16 residues. The CDR3 is CASSIGGGRNTGELFF. The CDR3 nucleotides read TGTGCCAGTAGTATCGGTGGAGGGAGAAACACCGGGGAGCTGTTTTTT.

This chain joins TRBV29-1 and TRBJ2-3; TRBD2 is a possible D gene (5 bases). Per the germline V gene, CDR1 is SQVTM and CDR2 is ANQGSEA. The CDR3 has 13 residues. V was cut by 3 bases and J by 4 bases, with 11 bases left in between. The CDR3 reads CSVELGAADTQYF. In nucleotides, the CDR3 is TGCAGCGTTGAGCTGGGAGCGGCAGATACGCAGTATTTT.

The chain joins TRBV12-3 or TRBV12-4 to TRBJ1-2; 9 bases fit TRBD1. The CDR3 is made up of 12 amino acids. Trimming at V came to 8 bases and at J to 8 bases, leaving 6 bases not matched to a gene. CDR3 DNA: TGTGCCAGCGGACAGGGGTGGAGCGGCTACACCTTC. Its translation: CASGQGWSGYTF.

The chain is built from TRBV19 and TRBJ1-2; 8 bases line up with TRBD1. Germline V gives CDR1 LNHDA, CDR2 SQIVND (reference sequence). The length of the CDR3 is 13 residues. The V segment lost 5 bases and the J segment 8 bases; nucleotides outside the gene matches: 7. The CDR3 reads CASSATGGSGYTF. The CDR3 nucleotides are TGTGCCAGTAGTGCTACAGGGGGTAGCGGCTACACCTTC.

J is TRBJ2-1 and V is TRBV20-1, with D possibly TRBD1 on 6 matching bases. The CDR3 is 11 amino acids. V was pared by 7 bases and J by 3 bases, with 7 bases between. CDR1 and CDR2 from the germline V gene are DFQATT and SNEGSKA (reference sequence). The CDR3 nucleotides read TGCAGTGGGACAGACTACAATGAGCAGTTCTTC. Translating it yields CSGTDYNEQFF.

The rearrangement uses TRBV4-2 and TRBJ1-1, with D possibly matching TRBD1 (5 bases). The CDR3 is 17 amino acids. The germline CDR1 and CDR2 sequences are LGHNA and YNFKEQ. The ends were cut back, 0 bases at V and 3 bases at J, with 17 bases in the middle. CDR3 protein: CASSQESWGEEYTEAFF. DNA for the CDR3: TGTGCCAGCAGCCAAGAATCGTGGGGCGAAGAGTACACTGAAGCTTTCTTT.

This sequence joins TRBV10-2 and TRBJ2-7; no clear D gene. The CDR3 runs 16 residues. The germline gives CDR1 WSHSY, CDR2 SAAADI. V shed 3 bases and J shed 4 bases, with 19 bases lying between them. CDR3 sequence: CASSDAAAAMVYEQYF. The CDR3 coding sequence is TGCGCCAGCAGTGACGCGGCGGCCGCTATGGTGTACGAGCAGTACTTC.

The V call is TRBV12-3 or TRBV12-4, the J call TRBJ1-1, with 8 bases identical to TRBD1. This CDR3 has 13 residues. V gave up 8 bases and J gave up 0 bases; unmatched junction bases: 2. The CDR3 region has the DNA TGTGCCAGCTCGGGACAGGTGAACACTGAAGCTTTCTTT. Encoded protein: CASSGQVNTEAFF.

This chain links TRBV18 with TRBJ1-2, with D perhaps matching TRBD1 (5 bases). Per germline, CDR1 KGHSH and CDR2 LQKENI. This CDR3 contains 14 residues. Trimming took off 3 bases at V and 1 base at J, with 9 bases between the two ends. The CDR3 DNA follows: TGTGCCAGCTCACCGGGCAGGGATAACTATGGCTACACCTTC. Protein sequence: CASSPGRDNYGYTF.

The rearrangement joins TRBV12-3 or TRBV12-4 to TRBJ2-7, with a possible D match to TRBD2 (5 bases). V was cut by 3 bases and J by 7 bases, with 10 bases left in between. The CDR3 length is 12 residues. CDR3 sequence (DNA): TGTGCCAGCAGTTTCGGAGGTCATGAGCAGTACTTC. Its protein is CASSFGGHEQYF.

This chain connects TRBV11-2 to TRBJ1-1; D possibly corresponds to TRBD1 (5 bases). Germline CDR1 is SGHAT and CDR2 is FQNNGV. The CDR3 is 15 residues long. Trimming cost V 0 bases and J 3 bases, with 11 bases left between them. This CDR3 reads CASSLDHRGDTEAFF. DNA of the CDR3: TGTGCCAGCAGCTTAGATCACCGGGGGGACACTGAAGCTTTCTTT.

This clone was seen a few times. The chain combines TRBV12-3 or TRBV12-4 with TRBJ2-3, with TRBD1 identical over 9 bases. Trimming took 7 bases from V and 13 from J; bases not matched to a gene: 9. The CDR3 is 12 amino acids. CDR3 DNA sequence: TGTGCCAGCAAACAAACAGGGGGCGTTGAGTATTTT. Its protein is CASKQTGGVEYF.

The V and J genes are TRBV19 and TRBJ1-1; D unresolved. Trimming stripped 3 bases from V and 1 base from J, with 9 bases between. The CDR3 spans 14 residues. Germline V CDR1 and CDR2: LNHDA, SQIVND (reference sequence). The CDR3 is CASSMFAGNTEAFF. Written as DNA, the CDR3 is TGTGCCAGTAGTATGTTTGCCGGGAACACTGAAGCTTTCTTT.

This clone was counted only a few times. The rearrangement joins TRBV27 to TRBJ1-2, with TRBD1 as a possible D gene (6 bases). The CDR3 is made up of 17 amino acids. The germline V and J ends were trimmed by 5 bases and 4 bases, with 23 bases remaining between them. Germline lookup yields CDR1 MNHEY and CDR2 SMNVEV (reference sequence). The CDR3 DNA reads as TGTGCCAGCAGTAGTCTTGGTGTGGGGCAGGGGCGCTATGGCTACACCTTC. This sequence encodes CASSSLGVGQGRYGYTF.

The chain has TRBV7-2 and TRBJ2-3; a weak D match, TRBD2 (6 bases). Deletions cut 0 bases from V and 1 base from J, with 14 bases between. CDR1 is SGHTA, CDR2 FQGNSA, per germline. The CDR3 spans 17 residues. CDR3 in amino acids: CASSLAYVGSGTDTQYF. The CDR3 DNA follows: TGTGCCAGCAGCTTAGCTTACGTCGGGAGCGGCACAGATACGCAGTATTTT.

This rearrangement joins TRBV5-4 to TRBJ1-4; D is possibly TRBD1 (6 bases). V was trimmed by 2 bases and J by 8 bases, leaving 13 bases between them. The CDR3 sequence is 14 residues long. Per germline, CDR1 SGHNT and CDR2 YYREEE (reference sequence). The CDR3 coding sequence is TGTGCCAGCAGCTTAGCAGGGGCGGAGGAAAAACTGTTTTTT. Encoded protein: CASSLAGAEEKLFF.

V is TRBV7-9 and J is TRBJ2-7, with a possible D match to TRBD2 (7 bases). Germline V CDR1 and CDR2: SEHNR, FQNEAQ (reference sequence). V lost 7 bases, J lost 3 bases, and 19 bases lay in between. The CDR3 loop spans 15 amino acids. CDR3: CASNPAGGGGYEQYF. CDR3 DNA: TGTGCCAGCAACCCAGCCGGGGGCGGGGGCTACGAGCAGTACTTC. Based on the CDR3 plus reference TRBV7-9 and TRBJ2-7, the full variable domain is DTGVSQNPRHKITKRGQNVTFRCDPISEHNRLYWYRQTLGQGPEFLTYFQNEAQLEKSRLLSDRFSAERPKGSFSTLEIQRTEQGDSAMYLCASNPAGGGGYEQYFGPGTRLTVT.

This clone appeared once. The chain links TRBV5-4 to TRBJ2-7; D possibly corresponds to TRBD1 (5 bases). The ends were cut back, 2 bases at V and 0 bases at J, with 9 bases in the middle. Per germline, CDR1 SGHNT and CDR2 YYREEE (reference sequence). CDR3 size: 14 residues. Written as DNA, the CDR3 is TGTGCCAGCAGCTTCTCAGGGTCCTCCTACGAGCAGTACTTC. It encodes CASSFSGSSYEQYF.

The V call is TRBV18, the J call TRBJ2-5, with a possible D match to TRBD1 (6 bases). The V gene lost 1 base and the J gene lost 5 bases, with 11 bases spanning the gap. CDR1 is KGHSH and CDR2 is LQKENI in the germline V gene. The CDR3 runs to 14 residues. The chain's CDR3 is CASSPLQGTETQYF. The CDR3, as DNA: TGTGCCAGCTCACCACTTCAGGGGACGGAGACCCAGTACTTC.

CDR3 nucleotides: TGTGCCAGCAGTTTATGGGGGACAGGGGGTAATTCACCCCTCCACTTT. Protein sequence: CASSLWGTGGNSPLHF. The V and J genes are TRBV28 and TRBJ1-6, with 11 nucleotides matching TRBD1. J lost 6 bases, V lost 0 bases, and 1 base had no gene match. The CDR3 is 16 residues long. Germline loops: CDR1 MDHEN, CDR2 SYDVKM.